Following are 10 T cell receptor beta chains from one sample sequenced in a study of OX40 agonist ivuxolimab in advanced cancers. The data were produced by immunoSEQ multiplex PCR, yet TCRdb's version contains in-frame clones alone and is incomplete. The sample has about 12,000 clones, just over 85% seen once; the top ten hold about 27%. The material sequenced was CD4+ or CD8+ T cells sorted from blood, taken in a trial of the OX40 agonist ivuxolimab. All receptors come from an adult with an advanced solid tumor such as melanoma, head and neck, liver or kidney cancer.

The chain is built from TRBV5-8 and TRBJ2-5; weak D call: TRBD2 (6 bases). V was clipped by 3 bases and J by 5 bases, with 11 bases between them. The CDR3 has 13 amino acids. CDR1 and CDR2 (germline): SGHTS, YDEGEE. The CDR3 DNA reads as TGTGCCAGCAGCTCGCTGGAGGGGGAGACCCAGTACTTC. Translated: CASSSLEGETQYF.

The rearrangement uses TRBV11-2 and TRBJ2-3, with TRBD2 identical over 7 bases. In germline, CDR1 is SGHAT, CDR2 FQNNGV. The CDR3 sequence is 17 residues long. V gave up 5 bases and J gave up 5 bases; unmatched junction bases: 16. The CDR3: CASSPTYGGSLGDTQYF. The CDR3 DNA reads TGTGCCAGCAGCCCGACATATGGCGGGAGTTTAGGAGATACGCAGTATTTT. Full variable domain (missing parts from reference TRBV11-2 and TRBJ2-3): EAGVAQSPRYKIIEKRQSVAFWCNPISGHATLYWYQQILGQGPKLLIQFQNNGVVDDSQLPKDRFSAERLKGVDSTLKIQPAKLEDSAVYLCASSPTYGGSLGDTQYFGPGTRLTVL.

The chain has TRBV7-3 and TRBJ1-1, with D maybe TRBD1 (5 bases). The V end lost 5 bases, the J end lost 5 bases, and 12 bases lay between the germline ends. The CDR3 has 13 amino acids. CDR1 and CDR2 (germline): SGHTA, FQGTGA. The CDR3 is CASSPNGGTEAFF. The CDR3 bases are TGTGCCAGCAGCCCCAATGGGGGGACTGAAGCTTTCTTT.

The chain couples TRBV10-1 to TRBJ2-5, with D tentatively TRBD2 (5 bases). The J call may be mistaken, given a closer DNA end match to TRBJ2-7. This CDR3 has 14 amino acids. Germline lookup yields CDR1 WNHNN and CDR2 SYGVQD (reference sequence). The CDR3 DNA is TGCGCCAGCAGTGAGTCCGGGGTCGGCTACGAGCAGTACTTC. Its translation is CASSESGVGYEQYF.

This clone was recorded once. CDR3 amino acids: CASRGTSPTTPYEQYF. The CDR3 DNA follows: TGTGCCAGCAGGGGGACTAGTCCTACCACCCCCTACGAGCAGTACTTC. V is TRBV13 and J is TRBJ2-7, with TRBD2 matching over 8 bases. Per germline, CDR1 PRHDT and CDR2 FYEKMQ (reference sequence). CDR3 length: 16 amino acids. The J segment lost 2 bases and the V segment lost 6 bases, leaving 12 bases of the junction unmatched.

This clone qualifies as medium-sized. V usage is TRBV29-1 and J usage is TRBJ2-7; maybe TRBD2 (6 bases). V lost 6 bases and J 3 bases, leaving 15 bases between the germline ends. Germline-derived CDR1 and CDR2 are SQVTM and ANQGSEA. This CDR3 has 13 residues. The CDR3 sequence: CSVSMGLYYEQYF. CDR3 sequence (DNA): TGCAGCGTCTCGATGGGACTGTACTACGAGCAGTACTTC.

This clone was observed a few times. The chain uses TRBV7-8 and TRBJ1-5, with D possibly TRBD1 on 6 matching bases. Germline V gene sequence: CDR1 SGHVS, CDR2 FQNEAQ. Trimming stripped 5 bases from V and 1 base from J, with 6 bases between. This CDR3 has 13 residues. The CDR3 loop is CASSQGSNQPQHF. For the CDR3, the DNA is TGTGCCAGCAGCCAGGGGAGCAATCAGCCCCAGCATTTT.

This clone came up once. This chain links TRBV4-1 with TRBJ2-5, with TRBD1 matching 7 bases. V lost 0 bases to trimming and J lost 7 bases; unmatched junction nucleotides: 8. The CDR3 is 15 residues long. Germline V CDR1 and CDR2: MGHRA, YSYEKL. The CDR3 is CASSQDRGPRRTQYF. CDR3 DNA: TGCGCCAGCAGCCAAGATAGGGGGCCCAGAAGGACCCAGTACTTC.

This clone was seen once. This chain connects TRBV6-1 to TRBJ1-4, with 9 bases fitting TRBD1. Trimming removed 2 bases from V and 6 bases from J; junction bases left unmatched: 1. The CDR3 has 14 amino acids. Looked up from germline, CDR1 is MNHNS and CDR2 is SASEGT. The CDR3 loop reads CASSETGGYEKLFF. CDR3 nucleotides: TGTGCCAGCAGTGAAACAGGGGGCTATGAAAAACTGTTTTTT.

This chain links TRBV4-1 with TRBJ2-1; 8 bases are a match to TRBD2. This CDR3 has 17 amino acids. Germline V gene sequence: CDR1 MGHRA, CDR2 YSYEKL. Unmatched junction bases numbered 12, after V lost 1 base and J lost 7 bases. The CDR3 protein is CASSQVPPGGSLNEQFF. The CDR3 region has the DNA TGCGCCAGCAGCCAAGTCCCCCCGGGAGGGTCGCTGAATGAGCAGTTCTTC.